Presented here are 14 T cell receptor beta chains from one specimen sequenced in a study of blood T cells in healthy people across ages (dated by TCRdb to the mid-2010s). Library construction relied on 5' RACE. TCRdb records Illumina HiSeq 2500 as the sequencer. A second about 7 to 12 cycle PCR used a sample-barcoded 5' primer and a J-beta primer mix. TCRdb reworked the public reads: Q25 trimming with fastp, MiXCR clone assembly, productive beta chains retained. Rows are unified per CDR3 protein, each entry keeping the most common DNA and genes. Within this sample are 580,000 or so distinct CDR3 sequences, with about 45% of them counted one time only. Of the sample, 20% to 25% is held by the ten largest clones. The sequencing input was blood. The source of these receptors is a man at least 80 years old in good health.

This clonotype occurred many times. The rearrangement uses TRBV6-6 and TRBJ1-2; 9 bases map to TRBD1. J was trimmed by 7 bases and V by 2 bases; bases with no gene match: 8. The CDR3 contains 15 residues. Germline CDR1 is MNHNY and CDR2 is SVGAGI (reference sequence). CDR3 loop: CASSYTTGGSFGYTF. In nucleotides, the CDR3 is TGTGCCAGCAGTTACACGACAGGGGGTTCGTTTGGCTACACCTTC.

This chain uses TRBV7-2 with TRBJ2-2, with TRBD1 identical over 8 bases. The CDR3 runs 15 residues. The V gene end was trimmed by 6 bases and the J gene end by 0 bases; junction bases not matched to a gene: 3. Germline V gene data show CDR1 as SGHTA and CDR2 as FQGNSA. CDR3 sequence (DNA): TGTGCCAGCAGGACGGACAGGGCGAACACCGGGGAGCTGTTTTTT. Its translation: CASRTDRANTGELFF.

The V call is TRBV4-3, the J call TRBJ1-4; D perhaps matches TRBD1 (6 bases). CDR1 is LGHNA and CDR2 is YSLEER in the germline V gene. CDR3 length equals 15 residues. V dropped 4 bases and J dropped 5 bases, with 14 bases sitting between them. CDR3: CASSRKGQENEKLFF. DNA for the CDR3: TGCGCCAGCAGCCGCAAGGGACAAGAGAATGAAAAACTGTTTTTT.

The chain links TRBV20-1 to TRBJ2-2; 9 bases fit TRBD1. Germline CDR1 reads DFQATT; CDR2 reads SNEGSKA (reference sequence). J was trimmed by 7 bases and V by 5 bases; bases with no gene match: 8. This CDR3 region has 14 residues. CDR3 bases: TGCAGTGCTCCCCGACAGGGGGGGTACGGGGAGCTGTTTTTT. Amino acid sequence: CSAPRQGGYGELFF.

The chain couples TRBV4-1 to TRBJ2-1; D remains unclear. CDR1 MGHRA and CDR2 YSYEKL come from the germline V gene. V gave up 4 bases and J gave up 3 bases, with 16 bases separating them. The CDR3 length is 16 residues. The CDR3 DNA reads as TGCGCCAGCAGCCTAGGCCCCGGGCACAACTACAATGAGCAGTTCTTC. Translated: CASSLGPGHNYNEQFF.

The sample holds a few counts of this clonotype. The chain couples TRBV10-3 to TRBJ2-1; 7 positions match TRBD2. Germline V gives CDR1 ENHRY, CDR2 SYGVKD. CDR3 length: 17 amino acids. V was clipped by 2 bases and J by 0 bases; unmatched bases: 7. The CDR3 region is CAISEPPTSISYNEQFF. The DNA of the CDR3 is TGTGCCATCAGTGAGCCCCCGACTAGCATCTCCTACAATGAGCAGTTCTTC.

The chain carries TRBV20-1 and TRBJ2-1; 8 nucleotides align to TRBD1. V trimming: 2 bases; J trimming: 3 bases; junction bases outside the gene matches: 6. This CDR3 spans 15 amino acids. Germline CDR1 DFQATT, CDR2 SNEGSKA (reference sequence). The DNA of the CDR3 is TGCAGTGCTAGACGCAGGGGGCTTCACTACAATGAGCAGTTCTTC. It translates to CSARRRGLHYNEQFF.

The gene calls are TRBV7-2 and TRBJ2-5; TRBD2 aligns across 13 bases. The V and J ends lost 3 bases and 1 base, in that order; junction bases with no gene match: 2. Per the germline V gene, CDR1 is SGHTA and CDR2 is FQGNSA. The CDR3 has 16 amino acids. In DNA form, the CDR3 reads TGTGCCAGCAGCTTTAGACTAGCGGGGGGCCAAGAGACCCAGTACTTC. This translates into CASSFRLAGGQETQYF.

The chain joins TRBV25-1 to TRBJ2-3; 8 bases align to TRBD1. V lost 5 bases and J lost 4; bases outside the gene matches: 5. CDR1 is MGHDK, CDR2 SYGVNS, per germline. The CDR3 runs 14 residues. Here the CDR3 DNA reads TGTGCCAGCAGTACAGGGGGTATCGCAGATACGCAGTATTTT. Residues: CASSTGGIADTQYF.

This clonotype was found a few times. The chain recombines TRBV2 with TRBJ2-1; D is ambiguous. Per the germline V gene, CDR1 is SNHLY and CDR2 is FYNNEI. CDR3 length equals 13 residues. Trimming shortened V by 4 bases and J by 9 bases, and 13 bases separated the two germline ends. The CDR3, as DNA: TGTGCCAGCAGTGGGACCACCACGAGTGAGCAGTTCTTC. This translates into CASSGTTTSEQFF.

CDR3 coding DNA: TGTGCCATCAGTGCCAACTACGAGCAGTACTTC. Amino acid sequence: CAISANYEQYF. The chain recombines TRBV10-3 with TRBJ2-4; D remains unclear. Gene TRBJ2-7 matches the end of the DNA better, so the J call may be wrong. This CDR3 is 11 amino acids long. Germline V gene lookup returns CDR1 ENHRY and CDR2 SYGVKD.

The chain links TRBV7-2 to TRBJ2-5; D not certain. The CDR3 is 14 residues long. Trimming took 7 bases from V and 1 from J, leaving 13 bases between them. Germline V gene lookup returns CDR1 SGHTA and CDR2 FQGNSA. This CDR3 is CASKETTAQETQYF. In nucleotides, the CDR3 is TGTGCCAGCAAGGAGACGACCGCCCAAGAGACCCAGTACTTC.

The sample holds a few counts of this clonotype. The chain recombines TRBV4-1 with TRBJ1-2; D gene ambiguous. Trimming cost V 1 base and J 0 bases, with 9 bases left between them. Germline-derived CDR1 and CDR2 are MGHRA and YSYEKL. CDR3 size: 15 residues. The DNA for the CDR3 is TGCGCCAGCAGCCAAGTCGCGGGATCTAACTATGGCTACACCTTC. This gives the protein CASSQVAGSNYGYTF.

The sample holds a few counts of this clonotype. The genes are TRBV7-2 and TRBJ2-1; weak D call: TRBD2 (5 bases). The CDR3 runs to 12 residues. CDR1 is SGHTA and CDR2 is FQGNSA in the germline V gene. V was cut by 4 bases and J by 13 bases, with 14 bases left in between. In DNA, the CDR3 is TGTGCCAGCAGCTACCGGGGTCGTGAACAGTTCTTC. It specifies CASSYRGREQFF.